Below are 28 T cell receptor beta chains sequenced from a single sample in a study of blood T cell repertoires in COVID-19. Libraries were prepared by immunoSEQ multiplex PCR; TCRdb keeps only in-frame clonotypes and omits some of them. The sample includes roughly 260,000 clones, about nine tenths of them seen just once. The sample comprised peripheral blood. Receptors originate from a person aged 18-35 years with COVID-19, enrolled during active disease.

The V and J genes are TRBV19 and TRBJ1-1; 8 bases are a match to TRBD1. CDR1 is LNHDA, CDR2 SQIVND, per germline (reference sequence). This CDR3 spans 14 amino acids. With V trimmed by 3 bases and J by 1 base, 1 base remained unmatched. The CDR3 sequence is CASSIQGANTEAFF. The DNA for the CDR3 is TGTGCCAGTAGTATTCAGGGGGCGAACACTGAAGCTTTCTTT.

The V call is TRBV27, the J call TRBJ1-2; no clear D. This CDR3 has 15 residues. The ends were cut back, 4 bases at V and 1 base at J, with 13 bases in the middle. From germline, CDR1 is MNHEY and CDR2 SMNVEV (reference sequence). The CDR3 sequence: CASSSLDGLNYGYTF. The CDR3 nucleotides read TGTGCCAGCAGTTCTCTAGATGGTCTTAACTATGGCTACACCTTC.

The rearrangement links TRBV2 to TRBJ1-5, with D possibly matching TRBD1 (6 bases). Germline CDR1 and CDR2: SNHLY and FYNNEI. This CDR3 is 14 amino acids long. The ends were cut back, 7 bases at V and 5 bases at J, with 15 bases in the middle. The CDR3 is CASNTGYMDQPQHF. The CDR3 nucleotides are TGTGCCAGCAACACAGGGTATATGGATCAGCCCCAGCATTTT.

V and J are TRBV28 and TRBJ2-1, with 7 positions matching TRBD2. The germline CDR1 and CDR2 sequences are MDHEN and SYDVKM. The CDR3 is 18 amino acids. V shed 0 bases, J shed 1 base, and the junction held 9 bases outside the gene matches. The CDR3 DNA follows: TGTGCCAGCAGTTTATGGACTCGGGGGGAGAGTTCCTACAATGAGCAGTTCTTC. Its translation: CASSLWTRGESSYNEQFF.

The chain uses TRBV7-9 and TRBJ2-5; 10 bases align to TRBD2. Germline trimming cut 2 bases from V and 0 bases from J; bases unmatched to any gene: 3. Germline values: CDR1 SEHNR, CDR2 FQNEAQ (reference sequence). The CDR3 spans 16 residues. CDR3 protein: CASSLRLAGNQETQYF. The DNA of the CDR3 is TGTGCCAGCAGCTTACGACTAGCGGGTAACCAAGAGACCCAGTACTTC. The complete variable domain, with remaining parts taken from reference TRBV7-9 and TRBJ2-5, reads DTGVSQNPRHKITKRGQNVTFRCDPISEHNRLYWYRQTLGQGPEFLTYFQNEAQLEKSRLLSDRFSAERPKGSFSTLEIQRTEQGDSAMYLCASSLRLAGNQETQYFGPGTRLLVL.

The J gene is TRBJ2-1, the V gene TRBV19; 12 positions agree with TRBD2. Germline CDR1 LNHDA, CDR2 SQIVND (reference sequence). This CDR3 is built from 17 residues. V was clipped by 0 bases and J by 3 bases; unmatched bases: 3. CDR3 nucleotide sequence: TGTGCCAGTAGTATAGACGAGACTAGCGGGAGCTACAATGAGCAGTTCTTC. It codes for CASSIDETSGSYNEQFF.

CDR3 coding DNA: TGTGCCAGCAGCCAAGAACTACAGGCTGAAGCTTTCTTT. The encoded protein is CASSQELQAEAFF. This chain uses TRBV14 with TRBJ1-1; tentatively, D is TRBD1 (5 bases). V dropped 0 bases and J dropped 6 bases, with 8 bases sitting between them. CDR3 length: 13 amino acids. Per the germline V gene, CDR1 is SGHDN and CDR2 is FVKESK.

The chain employs TRBV7-8 and TRBJ2-7; a weak D match, TRBD2 (6 bases). CDR3 length: 20 amino acids. With 5 bases removed from V and 4 bases from J, the gap between germline ends came to 33 bases. Germline V CDR1 and CDR2: SGHVS, FQNEAQ. The DNA of the CDR3 is TGTGCCAGCAGCATGGCGGAAAGCCGGGGCTCGCTGGGACTTTCATACGAGCAGTACTTC. Protein sequence: CASSMAESRGSLGLSYEQYF.

The chain carries TRBV5-4 and TRBJ1-2; D is possibly TRBD1 (6 bases). Deletions cut 0 bases from V and 0 bases from J, with 21 bases between. Germline values: CDR1 SGHNT, CDR2 YYREEE (reference sequence). The CDR3 has 19 amino acids. The CDR3 region has the DNA TGTGCCAGCAGCTTGGCCCATATAGTAGGGACACCTGCTAACTATGGCTACACCTTC. Its protein is CASSLAHIVGTPANYGYTF.

A few counts support this clone. CDR3 nucleotides: TGTGCCAGCAGTGAATTGAGTACTAGCGGGAGGGCATGGGAGACCCAGTACTTC. Translating gives CASSELSTSGRAWETQYF. The rearrangement joins TRBV25-1 to TRBJ2-5, with 13 bases lining up with TRBD2. Germline CDR1 is MGHDK and CDR2 is SYGVNS. This CDR3 region has 18 residues. Trimming removed 1 base from V and 5 bases from J; junction bases left unmatched: 10.

V is TRBV2 and J is TRBJ2-3; possible D gene TRBD2, 5 bases. The CDR3 runs 14 residues. The V end lost 2 bases, the J end lost 8 bases, and 14 bases lay between the germline ends. From germline, CDR1 is SNHLY and CDR2 FYNNEI. The CDR3: CASSEISASSTQYF. The CDR3 DNA reads as TGTGCCAGCAGTGAAATATCGGCTAGCTCTACGCAGTATTTT.

This clone has a single count. The rearrangement joins TRBV11-2 to TRBJ2-1; a possible D gene is TRBD2 (5 bases). Trimming pared 7 bases from V and 2 bases from J, leaving 18 bases between. The CDR3 runs to 16 residues. CDR1 and CDR2 from the germline V gene are SGHAT and FQNNGV. DNA for the CDR3: TGTGCCAGCACCCTATATAGGGCCGGGGCCTACAATGAGCAGTTCTTC. It specifies CASTLYRAGAYNEQFF. Filled out from reference TRBV11-2 and TRBJ2-1, the complete variable domain reads EAGVAQSPRYKIIEKRQSVAFWCNPISGHATLYWYQQILGQGPKLLIQFQNNGVVDDSQLPKDRFSAERLKGVDSTLKIQPAKLEDSAVYLCASTLYRAGAYNEQFFGPGTRLTVL.

This sequence joins TRBV6-1 and TRBJ1-6; D gene unclear. Germline values: CDR1 MNHNS, CDR2 SASEGT. There are 14 residues in the CDR3. The V end was cut by 2 bases, the J end by 5 bases, with 7 bases between. CDR3: CASSETRNNSPLHF. CDR3 in DNA: TGTGCCAGCAGTGAAACTAGGAATAATTCACCCCTCCACTTT.

This rearrangement joins TRBV7-9 to TRBJ1-3; weak D call: TRBD1 (5 bases). Germline V gene sequence: CDR1 SEHNR, CDR2 FQNEAQ (reference sequence). Trimming shortened V by 5 bases and J by 0 bases, and 11 bases separated the two germline ends. This CDR3 is 15 amino acids long. The CDR3 spells CASSTRTLSGNTIYF. The CDR3 DNA reads TGTGCCAGCAGCACCCGGACACTCTCTGGAAACACCATATATTTT.

The J gene is TRBJ1-5, the V gene TRBV25-1; maybe TRBD1 (6 bases). V was trimmed by 3 bases and J by 6 bases, leaving 9 bases between them. This CDR3 has 13 residues. The germline V gene encodes CDR1 MGHDK and CDR2 SYGVNS. The CDR3 bases are TGTGCCAGCAGTGATTCAGGGGTTCAGCCCCAGCATTTT. Its protein product is CASSDSGVQPQHF. The whole variable domain, filled in from reference TRBV25-1 and TRBJ1-5, reads EADIYQTPRYLVIGTGKKITLECSQTMGHDKMYWYQQDPGMELHLIHYSYGVNSTEKGDLSSESTVSRIRTEHFPLTLESARPSHTSQYLCASSDSGVQPQHFGDGTRLSIL.

The V and J genes are TRBV10-3 and TRBJ1-6, with D possibly TRBD1 on 6 matching bases. CDR1 is ENHRY, CDR2 SYGVKD, per germline. The V gene lost 9 bases and the J gene lost 9 bases, with 15 bases spanning the gap. CDR3 length: 13 amino acids. CDR3 nucleotides: TGTGCCATTGGACAGCTTCTTGGTTCACCCCTCCACTTT. Protein product: CAIGQLLGSPLHF.

This chain connects TRBV2 to TRBJ1-1; unclear D gene. The CDR3 loop spans 13 amino acids. The V end lost 6 bases, the J end lost 6 bases, and 14 bases lay between the germline ends. Germline assignment: CDR1 SNHLY and CDR2 FYNNEI. This CDR3 reads CASSPRENAEAFF. DNA for the CDR3: TGTGCCAGCAGCCCGAGGGAAAACGCTGAAGCTTTCTTT.

This clone has only one observation. The CDR3 loop is CASSVRGLNYGYTF. CDR3 nucleotide sequence: TGTGCCAGCAGCGTAAGGGGCCTTAACTATGGCTACACCTTC. J is TRBJ1-2 and V is TRBV9, with D perhaps matching TRBD1 (5 bases). Trimming stripped 1 base from V and 1 base from J, with 8 bases between. The length of the CDR3 is 14 residues. Germline V lookup: CDR1 SGDLS, CDR2 YYNGEE. The full variable domain, completed using reference TRBV9 and TRBJ1-2, is DSGVTQTPKHLITATGQRVTLRCSPRSGDLSVYWYQQSLDQGLQFLIQYYNGEERAKGNILERFSAQQFPDLHSELNLSSLELGDSALYFCASSVRGLNYGYTFGSGTRLTVV.

The rearrangement links TRBV27 to TRBJ2-7, with 12 nucleotides matching TRBD2. There are 16 residues in the CDR3. Germline V gene lookup returns CDR1 MNHEY and CDR2 SMNVEV (reference sequence). After removal of 4 bases from V and 3 bases from J, the junction contained 7 bases not matched to a gene. CDR3 in amino acids: CASSYTSGRPLYEQYF. CDR3 DNA: TGTGCCAGCAGTTACACTAGCGGGAGGCCCCTCTACGAGCAGTACTTC.

The gene calls are TRBV29-1 and TRBJ2-7, with D tentatively TRBD1 (6 bases). V dropped 6 bases and J dropped 3 bases, with 9 bases sitting between them. Germline V CDR1 and CDR2: SQVTM, ANQGSEA. The length of the CDR3 is 11 residues. The CDR3 loop is CSVGTIYEQYF. DNA for the CDR3: TGCAGCGTCGGGACAATCTACGAGCAGTACTTC.

The table lists this clone with a few counts. The rearrangement joins TRBV5-1 to TRBJ2-7; TRBD2 matches 10 bases. The V and J ends lost 0 bases and 2 bases, in that order; junction bases with no gene match: 8. The CDR3 has 17 residues. CDR1 is SGHRS and CDR2 is YFSETQ in the germline V gene. The CDR3 protein is CASSLVSSGSITYEQYF. DNA of the CDR3: TGCGCCAGCAGCTTGGTGTCTAGCGGGAGTATAACCTACGAGCAGTACTTC.

The rearrangement links TRBV6-2 or TRBV6-3 to TRBJ1-5; perhaps TRBD1 as D (5 bases). Germline V gene sequence: CDR1 MNHEY, CDR2 SVGEGT. With 4 bases removed from V and 4 bases from J, the gap between germline ends came to 17 bases. The CDR3 extends over 16 amino acids. The CDR3 bases are TGTGCCAGCAGTTCTCCCGGGGGGGGAAGTAATCAGCCCCAGCATTTT. Amino acids: CASSSPGGGSNQPQHF.

In nucleotides, the CDR3 is TGTGCCAGCAGTGAAATCTCTCAGCCCCAGCATTTT. The encoded protein is CASSEISQPQHF. The V gene is TRBV2, the J gene TRBJ1-5; D unclear. The CDR3 contains 12 residues. CDR1 is SNHLY, CDR2 FYNNEI, per germline. Trimming shortened V by 2 bases and J by 6 bases, and 5 bases separated the two germline ends.

The genes are TRBV4-3 and TRBJ2-5, with a possible D match to TRBD2 (6 bases). Germline V gives CDR1 LGHNA, CDR2 YSLEER. V lost 6 bases, J lost 3 bases, and 11 bases lay in between. The CDR3 length is 13 residues. The CDR3 nucleotides are TGCGCCAGCAGGAGGTGGGGGGAAGAGACCCAGTACTTC. Translation: CASRRWGEETQYF.

V and J are TRBV7-6 and TRBJ1-1; TRBD1 matches at 7 bases. The CDR3 length is 15 residues. The trim removed 4 bases at V and 3 bases at J, leaving 8 bases unmatched. Germline values: CDR1 SGHVS, CDR2 FNYEAQ. The CDR3 spells CASSSETGEYTEAFF. The DNA for the CDR3 is TGTGCCAGCAGCTCAGAAACAGGGGAATACACTGAAGCTTTCTTT.

The chain recombines TRBV27 with TRBJ1-4; TRBD1 aligns across 7 bases. The CDR3 totals 15 residues. Germline V CDR1 and CDR2: MNHEY, SMNVEV (reference sequence). V trimming: 3 bases; J trimming: 7 bases; junction bases outside the gene matches: 8. The CDR3: CASSFAGGHGEKLFF. CDR3 sequence (DNA): TGTGCCAGCAGTTTCGCAGGGGGGCACGGTGAAAAACTGTTTTTT. The full variable domain, its missing parts supplied by reference TRBV27 and TRBJ1-4, is EAQVTQNPRYLITVTGKKLTVTCSQNMNHEYMSWYRQDPGLGLRQIYYSMNVEVTDKGDVPEGYKVSRKEKRNFPLILESPSPNQTSLYFCASSFAGGHGEKLFFGSGTQLSVL.

The chain carries TRBV6-2 or TRBV6-3 and TRBJ2-1, with D possibly matching TRBD2 (7 bases). There are 15 residues in the CDR3. V lost 0 bases to trimming and J lost 4 bases, with 10 bases between them. Per germline, CDR1 MNHEY and CDR2 SVGEGT. CDR3 DNA: TGTGCCAGCAGTTACTCAGGGGGGGCTTACAATGAGCAGTTCTTC. Protein sequence: CASSYSGGAYNEQFF.

The chain carries TRBV24-1 and TRBJ2-3; 12 nucleotides agree with TRBD2. With 0 bases clipped from V and 3 bases from J, the junction kept 3 bases outside the gene matches. The V gene's germline CDR1 is KGHDR and CDR2 SFDVKD. The CDR3 is 17 residues long. CDR3 in amino acids: CATSDLPGLAGTDTQYF. CDR3 nucleotides: TGTGCCACCAGTGATTTGCCCGGACTAGCGGGGACAGATACGCAGTATTTT.